This TCR beta chain was captured in a study of shared clonotypes between healthy human individuals. All participating donors were Caucasian adults from Nashville, Tennessee. Looked up from germline, CDR1 is PRHDT and CDR2 is FYEKMQ (reference sequence). The CDR3 sequence is 13 residues long. Trimming left V 0 bases short and J 0 bases short, with 2 bases between. On this clone itself: Its cognate antigen is unknown.

Findings of the study overall: Generation of non-shared clonotypes was less probable than generation of clonotypes shared by all four donors. About 5% was the fraction of naive CD4 clonotypes found shared across a few donors.

Sequencing used immunoSEQ multiplex PCR; TCRdb keeps in-frame clones, though not all of them. Of 550,000 to 800,000 clones in the sample, about 90% are singletons; the top ten hold 30% to 35%. This rearrangement joins TRBV13 to TRBJ1-2, with D uncertain. Material for sequencing was memory CD8+ T cells from PBMCs. Noted subset: CD45RO+ cells pooled with CCR7-negative TemRA cells. This sequence originates from a young man in good health. Some clones in this sample may be carry-over from other donors' samples. CDR3 sequence reads: CASSLGSNYGYTF. DNA for the CDR3: TGTGCCAGCAGCTTAGGCTCTAACTATGGCTACACCTTC.